This TCR beta chain emerged from a study of Ad26.COV2.S vaccination and SARS-CoV-2 variants. The protocol was immunoSEQ multiplex PCR, while the TCRdb copy is restricted to in-frame clones and leaves out a portion. The sample records roughly 700,000 clones, more than 70% being singletons. Germline CDR1 SGHVS, CDR2 FQNEAQ. There are 19 residues in the CDR3. Trimming removed 1 base at V and 0 bases at J, with 19 bases between. Stated treatment: roughly 18 received Ad26.COV2.S at low or high dose, single or two shots; about five received placebo; per-sample allocation not given. Each sample was drawn 63 days after the first injection (of vaccine or placebo).

This TCR came from a person between 18 and 60 years old who received the Ad26.COV2.S COVID-19 vaccine or a placebo. The material was peripheral blood, obtained in a trial of Ad26.COV2.S vaccine versus placebo. This rearrangement joins TRBV7-8 to TRBJ2-1, with a tentative D call TRBD1 (5 bases). This CDR3 reads CASSLEQGGWASSYNEQFF. In DNA form, the CDR3 reads TGTGCCAGCAGCTTAGAGCAGGGTGGGTGGGCCAGCTCCTACAATGAGCAGTTCTTC.